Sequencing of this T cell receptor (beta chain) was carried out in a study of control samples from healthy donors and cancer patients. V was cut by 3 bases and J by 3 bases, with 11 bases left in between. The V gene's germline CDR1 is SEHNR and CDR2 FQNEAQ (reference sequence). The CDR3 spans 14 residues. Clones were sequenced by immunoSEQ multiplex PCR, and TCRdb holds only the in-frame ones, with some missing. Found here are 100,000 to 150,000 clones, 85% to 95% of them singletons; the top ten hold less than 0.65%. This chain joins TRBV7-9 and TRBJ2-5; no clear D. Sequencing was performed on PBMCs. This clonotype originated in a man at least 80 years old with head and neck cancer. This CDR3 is CASSLGFIKETQYF. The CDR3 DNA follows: TGTGCCAGCAGCTTGGGATTTATTAAAGAGACCCAGTACTTC.